A selection of T cell receptor beta chains follows, all from one sample in a study of blood T cells in healthy people across ages. TCRdb redid the calling of the 5' RACE reads with MiXCR, one entry per CDR3 protein. The sample includes fewer than 900,000 distinct CDR3 sequences, around 48% of them seen just once. The sample consisted of blood. These receptors were taken from a woman between 55 and 75 years old in good health. Each CDR3 is given with its conserved first and last residue. Fields, in order: clone size, J gene, D gene, V gene, CDR3 DNA, CDR3 protein. A D gene is named only where the DNA matches it firmly. Only part of the rows carry a size: once, few, many, or a class if the clone is expanded.

>few|TRBJ2-1|.|TRBV29-1
TGCAGCGTTGAAGGTTGGCAGCTCAATGAGCAGTTCTTC
CSVEGWQLNEQFF
>.|TRBJ2-1|TRBD2|TRBV20-1
TGCAGTGCTACGACTAGCGGGAGGGGCATCTCCTACAATGAGCAGTTCTTC
CSATTSGRGISYNEQFF
>.|TRBJ2-7|TRBD2|TRBV10-3
TGTGCCATCAGTGACAGCGGGAGCTACGAGCAGTACTTC
CAISDSGSYEQYF
>.|TRBJ2-4|.|TRBV20-1
TGCAGTGCGGGGGCAGGGGTTGCGATACCCAAAAACATTCAGTACTTC
CSAGAGVAIPKNIQYF
>once|TRBJ2-7|TRBD2|TRBV20-1
TGCAGTGGAAAGGGACTAGGATCCTGCGAGCAGTACTTC
CSGKGLGSCEQYF
>.|TRBJ1-2|.|TRBV10-3
TGTGCCATCGGTGAGTCGTCGGGGAACTATGGCTACACCTTC
CAIGESSGNYGYTF
>many|TRBJ2-1|TRBD2|TRBV4-1
TGCGCCAGCAGCCAAGGCCCCATCGGACTAGCGGGAGGGGAGCAGTTCTTC
CASSQGPIGLAGGEQFF
>.|TRBJ2-5|.|TRBV18
TGTGCCAGCTCACCGCAGGGCGAGGGGCAAGAGACCCAGTACTTC
CASSPQGEGQETQYF
>few|TRBJ2-2|.|TRBV5-6
TGTGCCAGCAGCTTGTCACCGAACACCGGGGAGCTGTTTTTT
CASSLSPNTGELFF
>.|TRBJ2-7|TRBD1|TRBV5-1
TGCGCCAGCAGCCTACAGGGGGCAAGCTCCTACGAGCAGTACTTC
CASSLQGASSYEQYF
>.|TRBJ2-1|.|TRBV19
TGTGCCAGTAGTATCTGGGGCAATGAGCGGTTCTTC
CASSIWGNERFF
>many|TRBJ1-2|.|TRBV4-2
TGTGCCAGCAGCCAAGATCGGACAGTGAACTATGGCTACACCTTC
CASSQDRTVNYGYTF
>.|TRBJ2-1|TRBD1|TRBV4-3
TGCGCCAGCAGCCCGACAGGGGGTATCTACAATGAGCAGTTCTTC
CASSPTGGIYNEQFF
>few|TRBJ2-7|.|TRBV5-1
TGCGCCAGCAGCGAGCAAAGGGGGGAGCAGTACTTC
CASSEQRGEQYF
>few|TRBJ2-1|.|TRBV5-1
TGCGCCAGCAGTAAGGACATGGACAATGAGCAGTTCTTC
CASSKDMDNEQFF
>.|TRBJ2-1|TRBD1|TRBV4-1
TGCGCCAGCAGCCGGGGACAGGGGGTGGGTGAGCAGTTCTTC
CASSRGQGVGEQFF
>many|TRBJ2-7|.|TRBV6-2/TRBV6-3
TGTGCCAGCAGTTTAGGACGGACCTTCTACGAGCAGTACTTC
CASSLGRTFYEQYF
>.|TRBJ2-4|TRBD2|TRBV9
TGTGCCAGCAGCCCTTTAGCGGGAGGGATGACCAAAAACATTCAGTACTTC
CASSPLAGGMTKNIQYF
>few|TRBJ2-7|TRBD2|TRBV2
TGTGCCAGCAGTGAATTGTCTAGCGGATCGAGCTCCTACGAGCAGTACTTC
CASSELSSGSSSYEQYF
>.|TRBJ2-7|.|TRBV28
TGTGCCAGCAGTTCTCCAGGGTTTACGTCCTACGAGCAGTACTTC
CASSSPGFTSYEQYF
>.|TRBJ2-7|TRBD2|TRBV10-3
TGTGCCATCAGTGAGTCTCTAGCGGGGACGTCCTACGAGCAGTACTTC
CAISESLAGTSYEQYF
>.|TRBJ1-2|.|TRBV20-1
TGCAGTGCTAGACTCACATCGGGGCGGGCTAACTATGGCTACACCTTC
CSARLTSGRANYGYTF
>.|TRBJ2-1|.|TRBV29-1
TGCAGCGTGACTCCCTACAATGAGCAGTTCTTC
CSVTPYNEQFF
>.|TRBJ2-5|.|TRBV20-1
TGCAGTGCTAGAGACTTGGACAGACAAGAGACCCAGTACTTC
CSARDLDRQETQYF
>.|TRBJ2-1|.|TRBV14
TGTGCCAGCAGCCAAGAGGGGAGATACAATGAGCAGTTCTTC
CASSQEGRYNEQFF
>.|TRBJ2-1|TRBD2|TRBV5-4
TGTGCCAGCAGCTTGATTAGCGGGACCAACAATGAGCAGTTCTTC
CASSLISGTNNEQFF
>.|TRBJ2-3|.|TRBV7-2
TGTGCCAGCAGAACCCCTAGCACAGATACGCAGTATTTT
CASRTPSTDTQYF
>.|TRBJ1-1|.|TRBV10-3
TGTGCCATCAAGTCAGGGGAGAGAAGCACTGAAGCTTTCTTT
CAIKSGERSTEAFF
>few|TRBJ1-2|TRBD1|TRBV15
TGTGCCACCAGCAGAGATAGGCAGGGGGATGGCTACACCTTC
CATSRDRQGDGYTF
>few|TRBJ2-7|.|TRBV7-2
TGTGCCAGCACCTTACGGGGAGGACAGCCCTACGAGCAGTACTTC
CASTLRGGQPYEQYF
>.|TRBJ1-5|.|TRBV9
TGTGCCAGAATCTCTTGGGCCGATCAGCTCCAGCATTTT
CARISWADQLQHF
>.|TRBJ1-4|TRBD1|TRBV9
TGTGCCGGCAGCGTAAGACAGGGTAAAGAAAAACTGTTTTTT
CAGSVRQGKEKLFF
>.|TRBJ2-1|TRBD1|TRBV11-2
TGTGCCAGCAGCTTAGGGGGACAGTCTTACAATGAGCAGTTCTTC
CASSLGGQSYNEQFF
>.|TRBJ2-7|.|TRBV4-3
TGCGCCAGCAGCCAAGAGCCTAGAAGCTACGAGCAGTACTTC
CASSQEPRSYEQYF
>once|TRBJ2-5|.|TRBV6-5
TGTGCCAGCGCCACAGGATTCCGAGAGACCCAGTACTTC
CASATGFRETQYF
>.|TRBJ1-4|TRBD1|TRBV29-1
TGCAGCGTTGGTCTACAGGGGGCTGAAAAACTGTTTTTT
CSVGLQGAEKLFF
>.|TRBJ2-1|.|TRBV6-2/TRBV6-3
TGTGCCAGCAGTTACTCTGGGGTTTATAGTGGCGATGAGCAGTTCTTC
CASSYSGVYSGDEQFF
>few|TRBJ2-3|TRBD2|TRBV6-2/TRBV6-3
TGTGCCAGCAGACAAGCGGGGGGCACAGATACGCAGTATTTT
CASRQAGGTDTQYF
>.|TRBJ2-1|TRBD2|TRBV29-1
TGCAGCGTTGAAGTCGTAGCGGGAGGAGAGCAGTTCTTC
CSVEVVAGGEQFF
>.|TRBJ1-5|TRBD1|TRBV12-3/TRBV12-4
TGTGCCAGCAGCCCGGACAGGGGATTTCAGCCCCAGCATTTT
CASSPDRGFQPQHF
>.|TRBJ2-7|.|TRBV18
TGTGCCAGCCGTACAGGGTGGAACGAGCAGTACTTC
CASRTGWNEQYF
>few|TRBJ1-2|.|TRBV4-3
TGCGCCAGCAGCAAGGAGGGGTTCTATGGCTACACCTTC
CASSKEGFYGYTF
>.|TRBJ2-5|.|TRBV27
TGTGCCAGCAGTTTACGGGAGTGGGAGACCCAGTACTTC
CASSLREWETQYF
>once|TRBJ2-7|TRBD1|TRBV20-1
TGCAGTGCTAGAAAAGGGTATTACAGGGGTAATCCCTACGAGCAGTACTTC
CSARKGYYRGNPYEQYF
>few|TRBJ2-7|TRBD2|TRBV5-1
TGCGCCAGCAGCTTTGGCCTAGCGGGACTCCTGGACGAGCAGTACTTC
CASSFGLAGLLDEQYF
>.|TRBJ1-2|.|TRBV6-1
TGTGCCAGCAGTGACTCCGGACGGGGCTATGGCTACACCTTC
CASSDSGRGYGYTF
>few|TRBJ2-1|.|TRBV6-5
TGTGCCAGCAGTTACGGGGGTCTCCCCTCCTACAATGAGCAGTTCTTC
CASSYGGLPSYNEQFF
>few|TRBJ2-1|.|TRBV24-1
TGTGCCACCAGTGATTTTCTCTCGGGTGCAGGGCAGATAGGTGAGCAGTTCTTC
CATSDFLSGAGQIGEQFF
>.|TRBJ2-6|.|TRBV12-3/TRBV12-4
TGTGCCAGCCAATACAGCGTACTCTCTGGGGCCAACGTCCTGACTTTC
CASQYSVLSGANVLTF
>.|TRBJ1-4|TRBD1|TRBV7-2
TGTGCCAGCAGCTTAGGCCAGGGGGCTCAGCTGTTTTTT
CASSLGQGAQLFF
>once|TRBJ2-3|TRBD2|TRBV4-2
TGTGCCAGCAGCCGCCGTAGAGCGGGAGGTCGCACAGATACGCAGTATTTT
CASSRRRAGGRTDTQYF
>once|TRBJ1-1|TRBD1|TRBV5-1
TGCGCCAGCACCCGGACAGGGGGCACTCGCCCCATTGAAGCTTTCTTT
CASTRTGGTRPIEAFF
>few|TRBJ1-2|TRBD1|TRBV12-3/TRBV12-4
TGTGCCAGCAGCCTAGGACAGGGGGGAAACTATGGCTACACCTTC
CASSLGQGGNYGYTF
>.|TRBJ2-3|TRBD1|TRBV7-9
TGTGCCAGCAGCTCGGGACAGCTCCACACAGATACGCAGTATTTT
CASSSGQLHTDTQYF
>.|TRBJ1-1|.|TRBV18
TGTGCCAGCTCACCGGGAGTCCAGGGAGAATCTGAAGCTTTCTTT
CASSPGVQGESEAFF
>.|TRBJ2-4|.|TRBV29-1
TGCAGCGTTGAGAAGGCCCCCTACAAGCAGTACTTC
CSVEKAPYKQYF
>few|TRBJ1-3|.|TRBV12-3/TRBV12-4
TGTGCCAGCAGTCATTCCGACACTGGAAACACCATATATTTT
CASSHSDTGNTIYF
>.|TRBJ1-1|TRBD1|TRBV18
TGTGCTAGCTCACCACGGGGACAGGTGGAGGCTTTCTTT
CASSPRGQVEAFF
>.|TRBJ2-7|TRBD2|TRBV3-1
TGTGCCAGCAGCCAAGGCGGGACTAGTGGCTACGAGCAGTACTTC
CASSQGGTSGYEQYF
>.|TRBJ2-5|TRBD2|TRBV6-2/TRBV6-3
TGTGCCAGCAGTCAGAGGCCAGGACTAGCGGGAGAATTCGCGGAGGAGACCCAGTACTTC
CASSQRPGLAGEFAEETQYF